The clone carrying this TCR beta chain was seen a few times. V shed 3 bases and J shed 1 base, with 13 bases lying between them. The CDR3 is made up of 15 amino acids. Germline CDR1 and CDR2: LGHNA and YNFKEQ. The data derive from a study of shared clonotypes between healthy human individuals. Input per replicate PCR of unsorted PBMC was about 270 ng DNA, corresponding to 32,000 or so T cell genomes. The sequencing of unsorted PBMC DNA took place on ten immunoSEQ deep assay plates. Repertoires were generated with immunoSEQ multiplex PCR, while TCRdb's copy carries only in-frame clones and drops some. The repertoire consists of hundreds of thousands of clones, with roughly 83% occurring once and the leading ten covering approximately 13%.

This TCR was recovered from a woman aged 40 to 50 in good health. Some clones in this sample may be carry-over from other donors' samples. The chain links TRBV4-2 to TRBJ2-7, with D possibly TRBD2 on 7 matching bases. Sequencing used PBMCs. Written as DNA, the CDR3 is TGTGCCAGCAGCCAGAGGGGGGGCCAGTCCTACGAGCAGTACTTC. Translated, it gives CASSQRGGQSYEQYF.